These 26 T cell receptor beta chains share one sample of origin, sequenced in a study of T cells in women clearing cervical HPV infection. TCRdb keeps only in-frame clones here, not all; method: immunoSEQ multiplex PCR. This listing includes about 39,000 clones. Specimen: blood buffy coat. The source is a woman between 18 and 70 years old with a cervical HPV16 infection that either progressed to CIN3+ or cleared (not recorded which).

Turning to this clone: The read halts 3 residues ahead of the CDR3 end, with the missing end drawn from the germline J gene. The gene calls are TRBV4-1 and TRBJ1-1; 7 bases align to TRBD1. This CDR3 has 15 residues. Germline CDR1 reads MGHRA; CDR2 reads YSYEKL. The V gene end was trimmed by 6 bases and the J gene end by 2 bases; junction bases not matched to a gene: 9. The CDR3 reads CASRPIQGLNTEAFF. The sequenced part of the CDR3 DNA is TGCGCCAGCAGACCTATACAGGGGCTTAACACTGAA.

CDR3 sequence: CASSVSGEGGTDTQYF. The DNA read from the CDR3 is TGCGCCAGCAGCGTGTCTGGGGAGGGGGGCACAGATACG. The V gene is TRBV5-1, the J gene TRBJ2-3; D possibly corresponds to TRBD2 (7 bases). The read finishes 3 residues shy of the CDR3 end, and the germline J gene is used to complete it. CDR1 and CDR2 (germline): SGHRS, YFSETQ. V lost 4 bases and J 1 base, leaving 16 bases between the germline ends. This CDR3 has 16 residues.

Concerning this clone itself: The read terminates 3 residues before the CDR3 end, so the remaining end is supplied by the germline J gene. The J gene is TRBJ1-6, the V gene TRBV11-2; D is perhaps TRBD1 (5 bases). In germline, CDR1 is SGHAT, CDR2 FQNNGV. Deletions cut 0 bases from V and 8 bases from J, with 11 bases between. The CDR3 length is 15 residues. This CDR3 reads CASSLDQGGHSPLHF. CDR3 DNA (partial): TGTGCCAGCAGCTTAGATCAGGGTGGGCATTCACCC.

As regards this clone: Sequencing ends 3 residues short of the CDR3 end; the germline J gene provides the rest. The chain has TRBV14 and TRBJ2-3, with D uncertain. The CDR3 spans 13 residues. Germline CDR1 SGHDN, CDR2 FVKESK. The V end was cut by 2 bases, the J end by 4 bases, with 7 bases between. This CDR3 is CASSQILSDTQYF. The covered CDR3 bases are TGTGCCAGCAGCCAAATATTGTCAGATACG.

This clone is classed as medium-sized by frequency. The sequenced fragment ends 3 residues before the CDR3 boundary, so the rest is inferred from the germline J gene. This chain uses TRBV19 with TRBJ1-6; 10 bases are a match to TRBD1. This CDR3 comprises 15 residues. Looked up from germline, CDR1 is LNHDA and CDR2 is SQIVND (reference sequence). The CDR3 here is CASSTGQGDVLTLHF. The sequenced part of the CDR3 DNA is TGTGCCAGTAGTACAGGACAGGGGGATGTGTTGACC. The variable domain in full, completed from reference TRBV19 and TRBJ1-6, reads DGGITQSPKYLFRKEGQNVTLSCEQNLNHDAMYWYRQDPGQGLRLIYYSQIVNDFQKGDIAEGYSVSREKKESFPLTVTSAQKNPTAFYLCASSTGQGDVLTLHFGNGTRLTVT.

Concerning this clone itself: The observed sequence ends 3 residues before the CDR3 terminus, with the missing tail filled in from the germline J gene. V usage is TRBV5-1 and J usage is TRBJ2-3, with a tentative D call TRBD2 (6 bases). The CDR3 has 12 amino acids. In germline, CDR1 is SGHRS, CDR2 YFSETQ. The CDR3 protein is CASSRWGETQYF. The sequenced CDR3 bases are TGCGCCAGCAGCCGCTGGGGGGAGACG.

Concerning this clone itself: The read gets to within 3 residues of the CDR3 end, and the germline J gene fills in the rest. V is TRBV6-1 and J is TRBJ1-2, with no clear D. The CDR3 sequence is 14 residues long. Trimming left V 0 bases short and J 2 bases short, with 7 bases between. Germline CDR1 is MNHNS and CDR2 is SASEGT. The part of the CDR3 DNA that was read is TGTGCCAGCAGTGAAGCGACCGGGAACTATGGC. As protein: CASSEATGNYG. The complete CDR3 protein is CASSEATGNYGYTF.

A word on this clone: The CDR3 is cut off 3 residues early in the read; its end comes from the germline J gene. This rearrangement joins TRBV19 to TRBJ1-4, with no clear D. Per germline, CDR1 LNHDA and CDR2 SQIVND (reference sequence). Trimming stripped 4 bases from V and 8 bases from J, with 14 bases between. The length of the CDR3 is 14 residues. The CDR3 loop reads CASSRVTAGEKLFF. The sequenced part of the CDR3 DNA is TGTGCCAGTAGTAGAGTCACCGCCGGGGAAAAA. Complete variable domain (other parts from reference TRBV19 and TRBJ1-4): DGGITQSPKYLFRKEGQNVTLSCEQNLNHDAMYWYRQDPGQGLRLIYYSQIVNDFQKGDIAEGYSVSREKKESFPLTVTSAQKNPTAFYLCASSRVTAGEKLFFGSGTQLSVL.

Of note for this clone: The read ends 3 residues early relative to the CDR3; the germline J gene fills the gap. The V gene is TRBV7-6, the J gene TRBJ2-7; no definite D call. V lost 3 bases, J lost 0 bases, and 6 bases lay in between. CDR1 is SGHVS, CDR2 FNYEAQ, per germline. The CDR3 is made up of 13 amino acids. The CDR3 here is CASSFGGSYEQYF. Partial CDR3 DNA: TGTGCCAGCAGCTTCGGCGGCTCCTACGAG.

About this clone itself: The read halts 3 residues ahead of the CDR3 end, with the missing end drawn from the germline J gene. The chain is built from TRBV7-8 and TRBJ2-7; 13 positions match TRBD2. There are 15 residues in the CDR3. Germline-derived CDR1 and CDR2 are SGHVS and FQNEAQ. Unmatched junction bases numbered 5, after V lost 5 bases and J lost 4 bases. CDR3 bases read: TGTGCCAGCAGCCTTCGACTAGCGGGGGGTTACGAG. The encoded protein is CASSLRLAGGYE. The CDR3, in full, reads CASSLRLAGGYEQYF. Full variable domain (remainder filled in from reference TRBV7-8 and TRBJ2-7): GAGVSQSPRYKVAKRGQDVALRCDPISGHVSLFWYQQALGQGPEFLTYFQNEAQLDKSGLPSDRFFAERPEGSVSTLKIQRTQQEDSAVYLCASSLRLAGGYEQYFGPGTRLTVT.

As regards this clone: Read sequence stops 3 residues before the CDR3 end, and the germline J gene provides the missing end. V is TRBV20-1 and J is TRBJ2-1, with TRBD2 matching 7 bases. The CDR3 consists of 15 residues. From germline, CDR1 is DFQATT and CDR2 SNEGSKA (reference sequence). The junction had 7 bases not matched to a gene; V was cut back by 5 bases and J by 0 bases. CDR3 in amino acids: CSAPTSLSSYNEQFF. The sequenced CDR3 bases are TGCAGTGCTCCGACTAGCCTCAGCTCCTACAATGAG.

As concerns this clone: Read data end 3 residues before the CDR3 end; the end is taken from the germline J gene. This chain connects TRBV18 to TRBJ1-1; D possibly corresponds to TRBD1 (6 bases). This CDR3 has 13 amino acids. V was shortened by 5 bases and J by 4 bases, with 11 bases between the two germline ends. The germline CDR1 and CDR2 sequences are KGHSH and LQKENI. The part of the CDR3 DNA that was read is TGTGCCAGCTCAGTCGGGACACGCACTGAA. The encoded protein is CASSVGTRTE. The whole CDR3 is CASSVGTRTEAFF.

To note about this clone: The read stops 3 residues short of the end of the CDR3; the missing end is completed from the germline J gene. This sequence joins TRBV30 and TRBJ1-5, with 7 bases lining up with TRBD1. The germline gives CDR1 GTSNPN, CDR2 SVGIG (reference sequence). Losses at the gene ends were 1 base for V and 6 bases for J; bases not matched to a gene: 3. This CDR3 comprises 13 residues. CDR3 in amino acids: CAWSGGGGQPQHF. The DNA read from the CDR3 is TGTGCCTGGAGTGGAGGGGGCGGTCAGCCC.

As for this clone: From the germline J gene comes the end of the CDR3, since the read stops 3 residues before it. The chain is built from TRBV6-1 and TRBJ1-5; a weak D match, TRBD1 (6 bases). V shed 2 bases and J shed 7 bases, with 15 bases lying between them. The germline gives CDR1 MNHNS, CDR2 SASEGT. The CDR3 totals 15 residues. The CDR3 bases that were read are TGTGCCAGCAGTGAACTTGCAGGGGTGGGCCAGCCC. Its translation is CASSELAGVGQP. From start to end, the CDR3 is CASSELAGVGQPQHF.

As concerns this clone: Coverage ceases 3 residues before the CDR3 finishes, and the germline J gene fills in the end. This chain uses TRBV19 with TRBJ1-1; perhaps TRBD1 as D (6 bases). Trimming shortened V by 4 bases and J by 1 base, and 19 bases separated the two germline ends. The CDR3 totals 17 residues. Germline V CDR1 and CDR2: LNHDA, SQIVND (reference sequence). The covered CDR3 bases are TGTGCCAGTAGTAGCCGACAGGAGGGTAGTAGGAACACTGAA. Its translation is CASSSRQEGSRNTE. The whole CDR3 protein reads CASSSRQEGSRNTEAFF.

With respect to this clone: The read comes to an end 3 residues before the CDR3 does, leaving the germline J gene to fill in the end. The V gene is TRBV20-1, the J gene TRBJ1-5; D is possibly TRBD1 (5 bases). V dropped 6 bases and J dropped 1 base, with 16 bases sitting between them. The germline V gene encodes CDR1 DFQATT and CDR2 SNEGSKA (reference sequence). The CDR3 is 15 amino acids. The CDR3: CSAGGEGLSNQPQHF. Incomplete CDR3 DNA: TGCAGTGCCGGAGGGGAGGGGTTGAGCAATCAGCCC.

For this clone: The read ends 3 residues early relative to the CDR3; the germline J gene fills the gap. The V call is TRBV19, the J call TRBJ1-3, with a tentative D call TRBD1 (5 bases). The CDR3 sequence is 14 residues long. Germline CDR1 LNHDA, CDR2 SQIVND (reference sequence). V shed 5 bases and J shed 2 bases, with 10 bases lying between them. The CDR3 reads CASSAGTAGNTIYF. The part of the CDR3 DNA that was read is TGTGCCAGTAGTGCGGGGACGGCTGGAAACACC.

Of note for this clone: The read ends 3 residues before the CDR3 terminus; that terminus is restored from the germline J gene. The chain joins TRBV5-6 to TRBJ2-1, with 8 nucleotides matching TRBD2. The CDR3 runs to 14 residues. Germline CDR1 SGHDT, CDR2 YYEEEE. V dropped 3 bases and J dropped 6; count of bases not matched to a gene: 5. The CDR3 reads CASSWTSRFNEQFF. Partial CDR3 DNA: TGTGCCAGCAGCTGGACTAGCCGATTCAATGAG. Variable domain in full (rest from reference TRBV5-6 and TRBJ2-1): DAGVTQSPTHLIKTRGQQVTLRCSPKSGHDTVSWYQQALGQGPQFIFQYYEEEERQRGNFPDRFSGHQFPNYSSELNVNALLLGDSALYLCASSWTSRFNEQFFGPGTRLTVL.

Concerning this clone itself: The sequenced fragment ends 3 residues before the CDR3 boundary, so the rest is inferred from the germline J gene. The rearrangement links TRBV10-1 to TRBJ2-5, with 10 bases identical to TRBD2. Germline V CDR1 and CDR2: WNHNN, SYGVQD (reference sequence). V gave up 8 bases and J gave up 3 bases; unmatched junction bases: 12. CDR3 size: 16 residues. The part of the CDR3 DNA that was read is TGCGCCAGCGCCCGAGCGGGGGGGGGAAAAAAAGAGACC. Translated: CASARAGGGKKET. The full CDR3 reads CASARAGGGKKETQYF.

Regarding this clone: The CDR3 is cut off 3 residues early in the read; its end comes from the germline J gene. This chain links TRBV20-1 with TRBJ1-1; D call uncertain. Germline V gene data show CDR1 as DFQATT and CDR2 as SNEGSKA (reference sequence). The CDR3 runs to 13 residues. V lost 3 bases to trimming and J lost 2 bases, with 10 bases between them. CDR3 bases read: TGCAGTGCTAGTAACAGAGCCAACACTGAA. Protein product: CSASNRANTE. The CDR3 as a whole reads CSASNRANTEAFF.

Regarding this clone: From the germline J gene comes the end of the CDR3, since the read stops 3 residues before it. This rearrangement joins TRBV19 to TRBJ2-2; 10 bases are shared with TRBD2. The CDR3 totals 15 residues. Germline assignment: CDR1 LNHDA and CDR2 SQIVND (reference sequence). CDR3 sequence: CASIPRGSGGLELFF. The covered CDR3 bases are TGTGCCAGTATCCCCCGCGGTAGCGGGGGGCTCGAG.

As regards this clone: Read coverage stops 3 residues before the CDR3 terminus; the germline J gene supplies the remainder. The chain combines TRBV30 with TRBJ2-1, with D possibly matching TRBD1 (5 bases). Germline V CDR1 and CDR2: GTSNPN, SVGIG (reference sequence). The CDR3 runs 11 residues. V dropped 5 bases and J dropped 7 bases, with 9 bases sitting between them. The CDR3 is CAWAGLNEQFF. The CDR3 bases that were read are TGTGCCTGGGCAGGGCTAAATGAG. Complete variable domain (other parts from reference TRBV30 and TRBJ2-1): SQTIHQWPATLVQPVGSPLSLECTVEGTSNPNLYWYRQAAGRGLQLLFYSVGIGQISSEVPQNLSASRPQDRQFILSSKKLLLSDSGFYLCAWAGLNEQFFGPGTRLTVL.

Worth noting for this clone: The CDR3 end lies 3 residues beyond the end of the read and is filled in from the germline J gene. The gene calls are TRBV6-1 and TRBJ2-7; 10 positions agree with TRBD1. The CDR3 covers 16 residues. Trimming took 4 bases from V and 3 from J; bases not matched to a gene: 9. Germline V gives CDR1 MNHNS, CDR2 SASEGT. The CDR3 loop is CASSVSRGQGLYEQYF. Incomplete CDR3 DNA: TGTGCCAGCAGTGTCAGTAGGGGACAGGGGCTCTACGAG.

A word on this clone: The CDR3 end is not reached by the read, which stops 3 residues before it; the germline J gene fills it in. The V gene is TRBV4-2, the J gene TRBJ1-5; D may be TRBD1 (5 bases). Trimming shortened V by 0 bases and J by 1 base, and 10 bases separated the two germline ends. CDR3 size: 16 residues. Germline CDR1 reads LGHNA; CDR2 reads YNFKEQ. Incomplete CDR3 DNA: TGTGCCAGCAGCCAAGATCCCCAGGGAAGCAATCAGCCC. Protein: CASSQDPQGSNQP. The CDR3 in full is CASSQDPQGSNQPQHF.

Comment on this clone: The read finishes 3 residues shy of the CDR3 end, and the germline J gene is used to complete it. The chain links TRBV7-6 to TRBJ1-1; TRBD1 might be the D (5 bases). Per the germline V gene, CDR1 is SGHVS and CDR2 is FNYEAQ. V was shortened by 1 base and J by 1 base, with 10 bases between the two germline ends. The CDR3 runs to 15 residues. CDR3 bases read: TGTGCCAGCAGCTTAGGATTCCAGGGGAACACTGAA. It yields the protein CASSLGFQGNTE. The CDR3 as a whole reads CASSLGFQGNTEAFF. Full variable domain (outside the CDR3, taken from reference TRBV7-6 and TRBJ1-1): GAGVSQSPRYKVTKRGQDVALRCDPISGHVSLYWYRQALGQGPEFLTYFNYEAQQDKSGLPNDRFSAERPEGSISTLTIQRTEQRDSAMYRCASSLGFQGNTEAFFGQGTRLTVV.

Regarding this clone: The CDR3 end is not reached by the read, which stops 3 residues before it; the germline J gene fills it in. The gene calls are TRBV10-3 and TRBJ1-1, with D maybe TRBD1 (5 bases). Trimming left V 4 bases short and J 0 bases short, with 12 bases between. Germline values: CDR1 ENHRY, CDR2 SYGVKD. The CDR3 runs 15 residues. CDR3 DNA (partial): TGTGCCATCAGTGCGGAGGGACTTGTGAACACTGAA. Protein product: CAISAEGLVNTE. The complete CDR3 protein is CAISAEGLVNTEAFF.